This T cell receptor beta chain emerged from a study of T-cell reconstitution after alpha-beta-depleted transplantation in children. V lost 5 bases to trimming and J lost 0 bases, with 11 bases between them. The CDR3 consists of 16 residues. Germline V gene lookup returns CDR1 SGHVS and CDR2 FNYEAQ. This clonotype came up a few times. It was with unique molecular identifiers that the TCRbeta library was prepared. MiXCR, run by TCRdb on the PCR reads, gives a single entry per CDR3 protein. The data show about 490,000 distinct CDR3 sequences, 8% to 11% seen once. The chain has TRBV7-6 and TRBJ2-6; D possibly corresponds to TRBD1 (5 bases). The sequenced sample was PBMCs, obtained before TCRalphabeta/CD19-depleted stem cell transplant. This receptor was obtained from a child aged 2-15 years with inherited bone marrow failure, due to receive a stem cell transplant. This CDR3 is CASSPLGVSGANVLTF. CDR3 nucleotide sequence: TGTGCCAGCAGCCCCTTAGGGGTCTCTGGGGCCAACGTCCTGACTTTC.